This T cell receptor beta chain comes out of a study of beta chain features in type 1 diabetes. Study-wide context: There was similarity between patients and healthy donors in age, gender and cell yields.

Points from the study as a whole: Junctions at VDJ sites from type 1 diabetes patients had fewer insertions and more deletions. It was among patients, rather than healthy donors, that naive, central memory and Treg TCRB repertoires appeared more similar.

A sort by CD45RO/CCR7/CD25/CD127/CD95/CD27 yielded CD4+ naive, central memory, regulatory and stem cell-like memory cells. The CDR3 spans 13 residues. The V gene lost 3 bases and the J gene lost 5 bases, with 9 bases spanning the gap. Germline lookup yields CDR1 SGHAT and CDR2 FQNNGV. Expressed TCRB transcripts got sequenced, as all isolated RNA was reverse transcribed. Some clones are missing from TCRdb's copy, which holds only in-frame ones; the method was immunoSEQ multiplex PCR. The sample holds about 150,000 clones, 10% seen once. Turning to this clone: The antigen remains undetermined.

The origin of this receptor is a man between 18 and 35 years old in good health. The chain carries TRBV11-2 and TRBJ2-3; no reliable D call. Sequenced input: naive CD4+ T cells from blood. CDR3 amino acids: CASSFEGGDTQYF. For the CDR3, the DNA is TGTGCCAGCAGCTTCGAAGGCGGAGATACGCAGTATTTT.